The present T cell receptor (beta chain) was sequenced within a study of low-dose radiotherapy and immunotherapy resistance in tumors (dated by TCRdb to about 2022). At the level of the whole study: Cohort 1 received 0.5 Gy per fraction every 2 weeks, with a prescribed total PTV dose of 6.5 Gy. The translational analysis covered eight patients: three from the first dose cohort and the first five from the second dose cohort. Patients were given nivolumab as a 240 mg flat dose every two weeks and ipilimumab at 1 mg/kg every six weeks, with both drugs delivered intravenously. For Cohort 2, the dose was 1 Gy per fraction given every two weeks, adding up to 13 Gy in total across 26 weeks. Aspirin 300 mg was taken orally once daily by patients for four cycles, starting on cycle 1 day 1. Randomization of trial participants into treatment groups was not performed. Intravenous cyclophosphamide at 200 mg/m2 was administered every two weeks, one day ahead of each radiation and immunotherapy administration.

This clonotype was observed at least ten times. No antigen is known for it. Per-base quality was not reported, and no clone a single base away is much larger than it. The time point label, as the study defines it: after trial treatment. What the treatment or condition label conveys for this sample: LDRT plus nivolumab, ipilimumab, low-dose cyclophosphamide and aspirin (RACIN trial). The donors came from RACIN, which was a single-arm phase I dose-escalation trial that paired nivolumab and ipilimumab with aspirin, low-dose cyclophosphamide and low-dose radiotherapy. Eligible patients had advanced, TIL-negative solid tumors. The sample was run on an Illumina HiSeq 2500. First-strand cDNA was synthesized using Superscript III and a set of TRAV- and TRBV-specific primers, so that both TCRalpha and TCRbeta chains were covered. TCRs were amplified for 20 to 25 PCR cycles with Phusion, using a constant-region primer paired with the adapter attached to the V primers. Isolated mRNA was amplified with the MessageAmp II aRNA Amplification Kit, using a roughly 15-hour in vitro transcription at 37°C. The Dynabeads mRNA DIRECT Purification Kit was used to isolate mRNA for TCR sequencing. Indexed Illumina adapters were added in a second Phusion PCR of around 25 cycles, after which AMPure XP beads were used to purify the products. In the source study's methods: Using custom Perl scripts, TCR sequences that encoded the same protein were pooled, out-of-frame sequences were dropped, and the abundance of each clonotype was calculated. Any TCR sequence backed by just one read was left out of the analysis. Shannon entropy, Gini index, clonality, richness, and the frequency of TCRs shared between repertoires were included as repertoire metrics. The raw public data were reprocessed by TCRdb itself: fastp quality trimming at Q25, MiXCR clonotype calling, in-frame beta chains only. CDR3 protein sequences are deduplicated, and each keeps its most common genes and DNA. The V and J calls were not made by the authors but by TCRdb's processing. This sample is represented by tens of thousands of distinct CDR3 sequences; under 25% of them were singletons. The ten biggest clones cover roughly 13% of the sample.

The V end gives up 3 bases and the J end 2 bases, leaving 3 bases in the junction not matched to a gene. From a lookup of the germline V gene, CDR1 and CDR2 are SGHNT and YENEEA. Spanning cysteine to phenylalanine, the CDR3 consists of 15 amino acids. CDR3 DNA only is kept here, 45 bases in frame from base 1. This clonotype originated in a female donor with ovarian cancer. This specimen was PBMCs, taken after low-dose radiotherapy plus immunotherapy. Recombination linked TRBV11-3 to TRBJ2-1; 8 nucleotides in the junction match TRBD2. The DNA reads as follows: TGTGCCAGCAGCTTTGCGGGGGGTACCTACAATGAGCAGTTCTTC. Translation gives CASSFAGGTYNEQFF.